This TCR beta chain was identified in a study of persistence of HIV-infected CD4 T cells. V gave up 1 base and J gave up 5 bases; unmatched junction bases: 4. This CDR3 spans 15 amino acids. The germline CDR1 and CDR2 sequences are SGHVS and FNYEAQ. As regards this clone: The antigen is undetermined.

The study, taken as a whole, reports: TCRbeta richness was lower in CMV- and Gag-responding cells than in anti-CD3/anti-CD28-responding cells.

The libraries were made with immunoSEQ version 4 in survey mode. The repertoire was sequenced with immunoSEQ multiplex PCR; TCRdb's copy has only in-frame clones and lacks some. Of some 41,000 clones listed, 75% to 90% are singletons. The stimulus was lysate of CMV-infected fibroblasts, roughly 9.2 ug/mL. CD40L-negative CD69-negative CD45RO-high memory CD4+ T cells were sorted as populations depleted of antigen-responding cells. The receptor was isolated from an adult man with HIV who was CMV-seropositive. The sample in question was CD4+ T cells sorted from PBMCs after approximately 19-hour stimulation, obtained from a patient who received antiretroviral therapy. The V and J genes are TRBV7-6 and TRBJ1-5; 8 bases line up with TRBD1. CDR3 bases: TGTGCCAGCAGCTTAGGGACAGGGAAGCATCAGCCCCAGCATTTT. This gives the protein CASSLGTGKHQPQHF.